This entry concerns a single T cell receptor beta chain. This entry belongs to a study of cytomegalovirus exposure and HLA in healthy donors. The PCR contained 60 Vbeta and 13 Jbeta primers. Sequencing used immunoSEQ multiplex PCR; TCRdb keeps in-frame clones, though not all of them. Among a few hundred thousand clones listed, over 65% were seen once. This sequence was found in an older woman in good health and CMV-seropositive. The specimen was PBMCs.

CDR3 bases: TGTGCCACCAGCGGACGTTCAGTCGACAGGGGGAGCTCCTATAATTCACCCCTCCACTTT. Its translation: CATSGRSVDRGSSYNSPLHF. V and J are TRBV15 and TRBJ1-6; 9 bases are shared with TRBD1. The germline gives CDR1 LNHNV, CDR2 YYDKDF (reference sequence). The V and J ends lost 5 bases and 0 bases, in that order; junction bases with no gene match: 14. This CDR3 has 20 residues.